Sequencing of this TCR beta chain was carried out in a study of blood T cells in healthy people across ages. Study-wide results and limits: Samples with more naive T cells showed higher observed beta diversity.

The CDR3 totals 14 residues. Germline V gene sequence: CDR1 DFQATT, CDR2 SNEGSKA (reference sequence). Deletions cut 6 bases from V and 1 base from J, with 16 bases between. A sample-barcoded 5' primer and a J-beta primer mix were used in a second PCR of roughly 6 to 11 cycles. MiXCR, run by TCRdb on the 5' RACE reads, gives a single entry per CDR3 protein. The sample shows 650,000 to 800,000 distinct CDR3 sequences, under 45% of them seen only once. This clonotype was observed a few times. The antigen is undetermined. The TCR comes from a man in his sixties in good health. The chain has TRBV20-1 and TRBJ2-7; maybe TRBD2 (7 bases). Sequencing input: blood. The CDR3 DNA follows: TGCAGTGCCAAAATCGGGGGGCCGTCCTACGAGCAGTACTTC. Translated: CSAKIGGPSYEQYF.